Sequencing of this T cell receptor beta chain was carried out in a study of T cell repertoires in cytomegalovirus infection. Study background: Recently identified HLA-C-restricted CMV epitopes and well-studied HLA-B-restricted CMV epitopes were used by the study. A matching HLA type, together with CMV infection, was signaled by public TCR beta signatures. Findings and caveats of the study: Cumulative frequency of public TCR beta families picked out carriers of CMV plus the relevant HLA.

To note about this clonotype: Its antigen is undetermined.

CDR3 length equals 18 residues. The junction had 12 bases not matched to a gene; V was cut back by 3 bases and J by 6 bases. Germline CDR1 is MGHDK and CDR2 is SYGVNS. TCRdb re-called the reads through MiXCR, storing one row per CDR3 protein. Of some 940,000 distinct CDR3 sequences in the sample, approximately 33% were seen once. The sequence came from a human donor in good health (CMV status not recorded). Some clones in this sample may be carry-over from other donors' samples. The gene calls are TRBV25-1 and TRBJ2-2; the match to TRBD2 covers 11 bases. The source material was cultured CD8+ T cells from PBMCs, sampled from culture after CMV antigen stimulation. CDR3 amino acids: CASSDLTSGEWGSGELFF. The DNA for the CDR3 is TGTGCCAGCAGTGACTTGACTAGCGGGGAGTGGGGCTCCGGGGAGCTGTTTTTT. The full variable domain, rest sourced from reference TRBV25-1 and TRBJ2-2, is EADIYQTPRYLVIGTGKKITLECSQTMGHDKMYWYQQDPGMELHLIHYSYGVNSTEKGDLSSESTVSRIRTEHFPLTLESARPSHTSQYLCASSDLTSGEWGSGELFFGEGSRLTVL.